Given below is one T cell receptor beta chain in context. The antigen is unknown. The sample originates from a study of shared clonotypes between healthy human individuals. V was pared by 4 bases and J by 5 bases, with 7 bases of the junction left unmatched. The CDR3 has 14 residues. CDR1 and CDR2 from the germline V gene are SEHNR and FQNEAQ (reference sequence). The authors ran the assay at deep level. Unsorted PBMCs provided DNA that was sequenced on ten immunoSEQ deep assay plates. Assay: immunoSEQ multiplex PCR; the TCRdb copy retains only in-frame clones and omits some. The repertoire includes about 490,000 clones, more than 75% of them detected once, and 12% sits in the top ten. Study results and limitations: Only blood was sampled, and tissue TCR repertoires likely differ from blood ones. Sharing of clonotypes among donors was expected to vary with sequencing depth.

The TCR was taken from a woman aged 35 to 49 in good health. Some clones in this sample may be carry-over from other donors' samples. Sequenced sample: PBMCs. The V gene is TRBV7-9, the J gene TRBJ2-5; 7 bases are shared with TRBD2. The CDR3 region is CASSYGGSEETQYF. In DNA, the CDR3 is TGTGCCAGCAGCTATGGCGGGAGTGAGGAGACCCAGTACTTC.